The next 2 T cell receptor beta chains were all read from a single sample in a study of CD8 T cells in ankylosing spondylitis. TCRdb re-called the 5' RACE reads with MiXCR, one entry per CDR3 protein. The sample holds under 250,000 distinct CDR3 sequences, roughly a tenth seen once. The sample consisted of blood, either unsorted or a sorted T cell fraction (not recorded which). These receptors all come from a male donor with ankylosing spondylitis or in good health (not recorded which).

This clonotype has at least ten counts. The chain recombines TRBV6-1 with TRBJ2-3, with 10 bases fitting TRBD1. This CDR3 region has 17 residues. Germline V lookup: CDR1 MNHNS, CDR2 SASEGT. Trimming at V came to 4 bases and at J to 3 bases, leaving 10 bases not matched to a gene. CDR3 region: CASSALGGGQGTDTQYF. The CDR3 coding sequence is TGTGCCAGCAGTGCGTTGGGAGGGGGACAGGGGACAGATACGCAGTATTTT.

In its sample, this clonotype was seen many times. CDR3 coding DNA: TGTGCCAGCAGCCTAAGAAGGGACGCCTCCTACGAGCAGTACTTC. Translated, it gives CASSLRRDASYEQYF. The gene calls are TRBV7-2 and TRBJ2-7; D possibly matches TRBD1 or TRBD2 (5 bases each). The CDR3 consists of 15 residues. The germline V and J ends were trimmed by 5 bases and 0 bases, with 14 bases remaining between them. Germline V gives CDR1 SGHTA, CDR2 FQGNSA.